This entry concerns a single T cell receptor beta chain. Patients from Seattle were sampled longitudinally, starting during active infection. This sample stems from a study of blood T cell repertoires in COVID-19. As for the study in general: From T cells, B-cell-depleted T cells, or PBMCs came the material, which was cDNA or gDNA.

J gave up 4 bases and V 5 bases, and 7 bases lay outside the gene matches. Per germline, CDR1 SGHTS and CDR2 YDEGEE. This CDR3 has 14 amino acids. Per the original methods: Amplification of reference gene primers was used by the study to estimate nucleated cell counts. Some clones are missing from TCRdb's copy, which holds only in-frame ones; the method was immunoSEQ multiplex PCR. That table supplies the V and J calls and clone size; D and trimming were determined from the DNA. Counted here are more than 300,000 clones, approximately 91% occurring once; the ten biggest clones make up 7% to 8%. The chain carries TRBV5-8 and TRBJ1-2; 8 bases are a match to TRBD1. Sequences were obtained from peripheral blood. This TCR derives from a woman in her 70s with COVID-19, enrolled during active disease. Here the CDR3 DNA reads TGTGCCAGCAGTTCGACAGGGGCTACCTATGGCTACACCTTC. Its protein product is CASSSTGATYGYTF.